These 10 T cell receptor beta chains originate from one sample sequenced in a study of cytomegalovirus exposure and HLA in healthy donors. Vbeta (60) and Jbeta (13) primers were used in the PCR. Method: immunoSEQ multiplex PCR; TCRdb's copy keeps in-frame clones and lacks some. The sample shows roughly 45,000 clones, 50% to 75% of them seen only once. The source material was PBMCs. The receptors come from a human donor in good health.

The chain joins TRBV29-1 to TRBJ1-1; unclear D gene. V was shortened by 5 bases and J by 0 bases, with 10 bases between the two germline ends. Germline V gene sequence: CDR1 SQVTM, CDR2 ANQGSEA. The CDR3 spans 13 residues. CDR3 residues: CSVTGRMNTEAFF. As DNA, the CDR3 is TGCAGCGTTACCGGTAGAATGAACACTGAAGCTTTCTTT.

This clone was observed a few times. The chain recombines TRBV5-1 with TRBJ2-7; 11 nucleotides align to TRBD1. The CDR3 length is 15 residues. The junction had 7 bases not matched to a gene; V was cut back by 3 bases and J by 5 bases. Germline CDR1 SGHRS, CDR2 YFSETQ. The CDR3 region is CASSSADRGLDEQYF. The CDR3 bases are TGCGCCAGCAGCTCGGCGGACAGGGGGCTGGACGAGCAGTACTTC.

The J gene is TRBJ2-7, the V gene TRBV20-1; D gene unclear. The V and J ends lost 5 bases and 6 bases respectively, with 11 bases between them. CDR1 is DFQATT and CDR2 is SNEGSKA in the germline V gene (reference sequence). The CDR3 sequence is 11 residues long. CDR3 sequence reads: CSAAPRAEQYF. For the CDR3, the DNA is TGCAGTGCTGCGCCGCGTGCCGAGCAGTACTTC.

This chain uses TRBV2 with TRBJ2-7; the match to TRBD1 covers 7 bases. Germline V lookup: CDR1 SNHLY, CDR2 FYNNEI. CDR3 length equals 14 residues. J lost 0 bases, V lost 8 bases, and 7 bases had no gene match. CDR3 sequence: CASLARGHSYEQYF. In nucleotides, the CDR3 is TGTGCCAGCCTCGCAAGGGGGCACTCCTACGAGCAGTACTTC.

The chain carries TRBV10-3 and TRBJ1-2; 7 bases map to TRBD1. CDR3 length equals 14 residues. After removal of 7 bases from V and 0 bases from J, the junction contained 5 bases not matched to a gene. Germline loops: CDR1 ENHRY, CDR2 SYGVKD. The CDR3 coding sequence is TGTGCCATCACCAGGACAGGATCTAACTATGGCTACACCTTC. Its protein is CAITRTGSNYGYTF.

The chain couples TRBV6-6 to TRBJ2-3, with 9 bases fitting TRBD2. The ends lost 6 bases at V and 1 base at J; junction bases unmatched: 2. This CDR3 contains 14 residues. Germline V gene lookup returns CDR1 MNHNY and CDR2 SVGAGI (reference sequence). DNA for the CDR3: TGTGCCAGCAGGCCTAGCGGGGGCACAGATACGCAGTATTTT. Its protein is CASRPSGGTDTQYF.

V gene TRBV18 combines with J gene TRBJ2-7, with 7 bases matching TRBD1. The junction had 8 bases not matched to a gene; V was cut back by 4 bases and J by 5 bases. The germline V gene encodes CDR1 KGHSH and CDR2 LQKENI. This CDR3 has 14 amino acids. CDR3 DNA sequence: TGTGCCAGCTCACGACTGACAGGGTTGGACGAGCAGTACTTC. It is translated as CASSRLTGLDEQYF.

The CDR3 DNA reads as TGTGCCAGCAGCCAAGGTGGACAGGGACCATTATCAGACTACGAGCAGTACTTC. Translation gives CASSQGGQGPLSDYEQYF. This chain joins TRBV14 and TRBJ2-7, with 8 positions matching TRBD1. The CDR3 runs to 18 residues. CDR1 and CDR2 from the germline V gene are SGHDN and FVKESK. V trimming: 1 base; J trimming: 3 bases; junction bases outside the gene matches: 14.

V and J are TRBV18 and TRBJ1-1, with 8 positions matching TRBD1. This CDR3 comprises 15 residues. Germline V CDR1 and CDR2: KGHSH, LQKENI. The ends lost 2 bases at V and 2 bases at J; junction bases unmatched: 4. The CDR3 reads CASSPLGQANTEAFF. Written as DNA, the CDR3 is TGTGCCAGCTCACCATTGGGACAGGCAAACACTGAAGCTTTCTTT. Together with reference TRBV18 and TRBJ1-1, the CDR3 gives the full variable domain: NAGVMQNPRHLVRRRGQEARLRCSPMKGHSHVYWYRQLPEEGLKFMVYLQKENIIDESGMPKERFSAEFPKEGPSILRIQQVVRGDSAAYFCASSPLGQANTEAFFGQGTRLTVV.

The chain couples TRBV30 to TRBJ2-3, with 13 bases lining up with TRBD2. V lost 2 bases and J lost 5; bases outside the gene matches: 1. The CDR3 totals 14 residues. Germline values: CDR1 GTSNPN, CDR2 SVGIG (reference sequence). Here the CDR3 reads CAWSTSGGGDTQYF. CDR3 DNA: TGTGCCTGGAGTACTAGCGGGGGGGGAGATACGCAGTATTTT.